The entry below describes one T cell receptor beta chain. Per germline, CDR1 LGHDT and CDR2 YNNKEL (reference sequence). This CDR3 region has 15 residues. The J segment lost 3 bases and the V segment lost 4 bases, leaving 6 bases of the junction unmatched. This record comes from a study of blood T cell repertoires in COVID-19. The overall study: Collection of acute and convalescent COVID-19 samples took place in the United States, Italy and Spain. Nucleic acid was either cDNA or gDNA, and it came from T cells, B-cell-depleted T cells, or PBMCs.

Seattle patient enrollment occurred during active infection, with longitudinal follow-up thereafter. Source study methods: Nucleated cell number was recorded as an estimate derived from reference gene primer amplification. Sequencing was performed with immunoSEQ multiplex PCR; in TCRdb, only in-frame clones are kept and a portion is missing. D and trimming were read from the DNA, whereas the V and J calls and clone size are those reported in that table. The sample yields 200,000 to 250,000 clones, about nine tenths seen once. This chain uses TRBV3-1 (or the pseudogene TRBV3-2) with TRBJ2-1; 7 positions agree with TRBD2. This receptor was obtained from a man aged 50-59 years with COVID-19, enrolled during active disease. The source material was peripheral blood. This chain's CDR3 is CASSRRDYIYNEQFF. The CDR3 DNA reads as TGTGCCAGCAGCCGTCGGGACTATATCTACAATGAGCAGTTCTTC.